The rows below give T cell receptor beta chains drawn from one sample of a study of cytomegalovirus exposure and HLA in healthy donors. TCRdb keeps only in-frame clones here, not all; method: immunoSEQ multiplex PCR. The table has tens of thousands of clones, around 94% seen once. Sequencing was done on a sample of PBMCs. These receptor sequences come from a woman between 18 and 29 years old in good health and CMV-seronegative. CDR3s include the opening cysteine and the closing phenylalanine or tryptophan. D genes are given only for firm matches. Size tells how often a clone was seen (once, few, many) or the class of an expanded clone, and some rows leave it out.

V gene: TRBV5-4
J gene: TRBJ2-2
clone size: .
D gene: .
CDR3 DNA: TGTGCCAGCAGCTTAGGGGGGGTAAACACCGGGGAGCTGTTTTTT
CDR3 protein: CASSLGGVNTGELFF

V gene: TRBV7-3
J gene: TRBJ2-5
clone size: once
D gene: TRBD2
CDR3 DNA: TGTGCCAGCAGCTTTGGTTCTGGGACTAGCGGGGGCCCGGGGACCCAGTACTTC
CDR3 protein: CASSFGSGTSGGPGTQYF

V gene: TRBV5-6
J gene: TRBJ1-2
clone size: .
D gene: TRBD1
CDR3 DNA: TGTGCCAGCAACAACAGGGGCCTTAACTATGGCTACACCTTC
CDR3 protein: CASNNRGLNYGYTF

V gene: TRBV14
J gene: TRBJ2-5
clone size: once
D gene: TRBD1
CDR3 DNA: TGTGCCAGCAGCCGAGCACTAAGGGGGCCCCAAGAGACCCAGTACTTC
CDR3 protein: CASSRALRGPQETQYF

V gene: TRBV19
J gene: TRBJ2-2
clone size: .
D gene: .
CDR3 DNA: TGTGCCAGTAGTACCACAGTGGGTCCGCCAAACACCGGGGAGCTGTTTTTT
CDR3 protein: CASSTTVGPPNTGELFF

V gene: TRBV7-9
J gene: TRBJ1-3
clone size: .
D gene: .
CDR3 DNA: TGTGCCAGCAGCATATACATCCCCAGGGAAACCTCTGGAAACACCATATATTTT
CDR3 protein: CASSIYIPRETSGNTIYF

V gene: TRBV27
J gene: TRBJ2-1
clone size: .
D gene: TRBD2
CDR3 DNA: TGTGCCAGCAGTTTCTTGTCTAGCGGGGGCAATGAGCAGTTCTTC
CDR3 protein: CASSFLSSGGNEQFF

V gene: TRBV5-1
J gene: TRBJ1-2
clone size: once
D gene: .
CDR3 DNA: TGCGCCAGCAGCCGGGGGGGAAGGTATGGCTACACCTTC
CDR3 protein: CASSRGGRYGYTF

V gene: TRBV11-2
J gene: TRBJ2-5
clone size: .
D gene: .
CDR3 DNA: TGTGCCAGCAGCCCCGTTGGGGAGGAGACCCAGTACTTC
CDR3 protein: CASSPVGEETQYF

V gene: TRBV18
J gene: TRBJ2-7
clone size: .
D gene: .
CDR3 DNA: TGTGCCAGCTCACCAGGCAGCTCCTACGAGCAGTACTTC
CDR3 protein: CASSPGSSYEQYF

V gene: TRBV4-3
J gene: TRBJ1-2
clone size: .
D gene: .
CDR3 DNA: TGCGCCAGCAGCCAAGCTTCGAGTCCGGGAGGCTACACCTTC
CDR3 protein: CASSQASSPGGYTF

V gene: TRBV7-3
J gene: TRBJ2-5
clone size: .
D gene: TRBD2
CDR3 DNA: TGTGCCAGCAGCCTAGGGACTAGCGGGGTGGAGACCCAGTACTTC
CDR3 protein: CASSLGTSGVETQYF

V gene: TRBV2
J gene: TRBJ1-6
clone size: .
D gene: .
CDR3 DNA: TGTGCCAGCAGTGACCACAGGGTGAATTCACCCCTCCACTTT
CDR3 protein: CASSDHRVNSPLHF

V gene: TRBV5-1
J gene: TRBJ2-2
clone size: .
D gene: .
CDR3 DNA: TGCGCCAGCAGCTTGGTTCGGGGGGCCACCGGGGAGCTGTTTTTT
CDR3 protein: CASSLVRGATGELFF

V gene: TRBV5-1
J gene: TRBJ2-5
clone size: .
D gene: TRBD2
CDR3 DNA: TGCGCCAGCAGAATCTTTCCAGCGGGGGGGAAAGAGACCCAGTACTTC
CDR3 protein: CASRIFPAGGKETQYF

V gene: TRBV18
J gene: TRBJ2-3
clone size: .
D gene: TRBD1
CDR3 DNA: TGTGCCAGCTCACCAGAGACCGGGACAGAATTAAGAGATACGCAGTATTTT
CDR3 protein: CASSPETGTELRDTQYF

V gene: TRBV9
J gene: TRBJ1-5
clone size: .
D gene: TRBD1
CDR3 DNA: TGTGCCAGCAGCCGGGGACAGGGTACGGAGCCCCAGCATTTT
CDR3 protein: CASSRGQGTEPQHF

V gene: TRBV29-1
J gene: TRBJ1-5
clone size: .
D gene: .
CDR3 DNA: TGCAGCGCTACCACCGCAGGTTCCAATCAGCCCCAGCATTTT
CDR3 protein: CSATTAGSNQPQHF

V gene: TRBV4-3
J gene: TRBJ2-7
clone size: few
D gene: .
CDR3 DNA: TGCGCCAGCAGTCTTGGGGCTGGAGAGCAGTACTTC
CDR3 protein: CASSLGAGEQYF

V gene: TRBV7-8
J gene: TRBJ1-1
clone size: .
D gene: .
CDR3 DNA: TGTGCCAGCAGCTTAGTACAGGGAGACACTGAAGCTTTCTTT
CDR3 protein: CASSLVQGDTEAFF

V gene: TRBV11-3
J gene: TRBJ2-2
clone size: .
D gene: TRBD1
CDR3 DNA: TGTGCCAGCAGCCTACAGGGGGCGCTCGGGACCGGGGAGCTGTTTTTT
CDR3 protein: CASSLQGALGTGELFF

V gene: TRBV2
J gene: TRBJ1-6
clone size: .
D gene: .
CDR3 DNA: TGTGCCAGCAGTGAACGAACACAAAACTATAATTCACCCCTCCACTTT
CDR3 protein: CASSERTQNYNSPLHF

V gene: TRBV7-2
J gene: TRBJ2-5
clone size: once
D gene: TRBD2
CDR3 DNA: TGTGCCAGCAGCACCCGGGGGGGCATGGGAGAGACCCAGTACTTC
CDR3 protein: CASSTRGGMGETQYF

V gene: TRBV15
J gene: TRBJ1-5
clone size: .
D gene: .
CDR3 DNA: TGTGCCACCGGGCTGGGAGGCAATCAGCCCCAGCATTTT
CDR3 protein: CATGLGGNQPQHF

V gene: TRBV7-3
J gene: TRBJ1-2
clone size: .
D gene: .
CDR3 DNA: TGTGCCAGCAGCTTACGGGGGATGGGTGGCTACACCTTC
CDR3 protein: CASSLRGMGGYTF

V gene: TRBV29-1
J gene: TRBJ2-1
clone size: .
D gene: .
CDR3 DNA: TGCAGCGTTGGTCGGGGGAGCTCCTACAATGAGCAGTTCTTC
CDR3 protein: CSVGRGSSYNEQFF

V gene: TRBV6-5
J gene: TRBJ1-2
clone size: .
D gene: .
CDR3 DNA: TGTGCCAGCAGGACACAGGGCCACTATGGCTACACCTTC
CDR3 protein: CASRTQGHYGYTF

V gene: TRBV30
J gene: TRBJ1-4
clone size: .
D gene: TRBD1
CDR3 DNA: TGTGCCACGGGACAGACGGGCGAAAAACTGTTTTTT
CDR3 protein: CATGQTGEKLFF

V gene: TRBV6-1
J gene: TRBJ2-1
clone size: .
D gene: .
CDR3 DNA: TGTGCCAGCAGTGAACTGCAGAATTACAATGAGCAGTTCTTC
CDR3 protein: CASSELQNYNEQFF

V gene: TRBV4-1
J gene: TRBJ2-7
clone size: .
D gene: .
CDR3 DNA: TGCGCCAGCAGCCAAGCTACGGGGGTCTACGAGCAGTACTTC
CDR3 protein: CASSQATGVYEQYF

V gene: TRBV7-9
J gene: TRBJ1-1
clone size: .
D gene: .
CDR3 DNA: TGTGCCAGCAGCTTTGGGGGGGCGCAAAGAAAAACTGAAGCTTTCTTT
CDR3 protein: CASSFGGAQRKTEAFF

V gene: TRBV10-2
J gene: TRBJ2-3
clone size: .
D gene: .
CDR3 DNA: TGCGCCAGCAGTGAGTGGGACTCTCACCTCACAGATACGCAGTATTTT
CDR3 protein: CASSEWDSHLTDTQYF

V gene: TRBV7-9
J gene: TRBJ1-3
clone size: .
D gene: TRBD1
CDR3 DNA: TGTGCCAGCAGCCTGAGGACAGGGGCTGGAAACACCATATATTTT
CDR3 protein: CASSLRTGAGNTIYF

V gene: TRBV7-9
J gene: TRBJ1-1
clone size: .
D gene: TRBD1
CDR3 DNA: TGTGCCAGCAGCTTCTCAGGGGGCGACCAAGCTTTCTTT
CDR3 protein: CASSFSGGDQAFF

V gene: TRBV5-5
J gene: TRBJ1-6
clone size: .
D gene: .
CDR3 DNA: TGTGCCAGCAGCACCTCTCCGGGTAATTCACCCCTCCACTTT
CDR3 protein: CASSTSPGNSPLHF

V gene: TRBV7-3
J gene: TRBJ2-7
clone size: .
D gene: .
CDR3 DNA: TGTGCCAGCAGACCGGGACATTGGTTTAGCTTCGAGCAGTACTTC
CDR3 protein: CASRPGHWFSFEQYF

V gene: TRBV5-5
J gene: TRBJ1-2
clone size: .
D gene: .
CDR3 DNA: TGTGCCAGCAGTCCGGACAGAGCTAACTATGGCTACACCTTC
CDR3 protein: CASSPDRANYGYTF

V gene: TRBV6-4
J gene: TRBJ2-3
clone size: .
D gene: TRBD2
CDR3 DNA: TGTGCCAGCAGCAAGGGACTAGCGGGAGATACGCAGTATTTT
CDR3 protein: CASSKGLAGDTQYF

V gene: TRBV5-1
J gene: TRBJ1-4
clone size: .
D gene: TRBD1
CDR3 DNA: TGCGCCAGCAGCCGGACAGGCGGCGGGGAAAAACTGTTTTTT
CDR3 protein: CASSRTGGGEKLFF

V gene: TRBV19
J gene: TRBJ1-4
clone size: .
D gene: TRBD1
CDR3 DNA: TGTGCCAGTAGGACAGGGGCAACTAATGAAAAACTGTTTTTT
CDR3 protein: CASRTGATNEKLFF

V gene: TRBV14
J gene: TRBJ2-1
clone size: .
D gene: TRBD2
CDR3 DNA: TGTGCCAGCAGCCGGATGACTAGCGGGGCAGGGCACAATGAGCAGTTCTTC
CDR3 protein: CASSRMTSGAGHNEQFF

V gene: TRBV18
J gene: TRBJ1-4
clone size: .
D gene: TRBD1
CDR3 DNA: TGTGCCAGCTCCAATTTTTGGGGACAGGGAGATGAAAAACTGTTTTTT
CDR3 protein: CASSNFWGQGDEKLFF

V gene: TRBV29-1
J gene: TRBJ1-2
clone size: few
D gene: .
CDR3 DNA: TGCAGCGTTTCGGGACAAAGACACTATGGCTACACCTTC
CDR3 protein: CSVSGQRHYGYTF

V gene: TRBV28
J gene: TRBJ1-5
clone size: .
D gene: .
CDR3 DNA: TGTGCCAGCAGTTTTGCGGGGAGGTATAGCAATCAGCCCCAGCATTTT
CDR3 protein: CASSFAGRYSNQPQHF

V gene: TRBV5-5
J gene: TRBJ1-5
clone size: .
D gene: .
CDR3 DNA: TGTGCCAGCAATGGAGGCGGGGTTATGTGGAATCAGCCCCAGCATTTT
CDR3 protein: CASNGGGVMWNQPQHF

V gene: TRBV7-9
J gene: TRBJ2-7
clone size: .
D gene: .
CDR3 DNA: TGTGCCAGCAGCTCGCGTGAGGTTCCGAGCTCCTACGAGCAGTACTTC
CDR3 protein: CASSSREVPSSYEQYF

V gene: TRBV7-2
J gene: TRBJ2-1
clone size: .
D gene: TRBD2
CDR3 DNA: TGTGCCAGCAGCTTAGTGGGGAGCGGGGGTTACTCCTACAATGAGCAGTTCTTC
CDR3 protein: CASSLVGSGGYSYNEQFF

V gene: TRBV6-5
J gene: TRBJ2-1
clone size: .
D gene: TRBD2
CDR3 DNA: TGTGCCAGCAGACCTAGCGGTTCAAATCTCGGGCAGTTCTTC
CDR3 protein: CASRPSGSNLGQFF

V gene: TRBV18
J gene: TRBJ1-2
clone size: .
D gene: .
CDR3 DNA: TGTGCCAGCTCCCCGACAAAGGCGGGCTACACCTTC
CDR3 protein: CASSPTKAGYTF